This TCR beta chain was documented in a study of T cells expressing NK-cell markers. Across the study: Sequencing of TCR beta repertoires drew on sorted CD3+CD56+NKG2C+, CD3+CD56+NKG2C- and CD3+CD56-NKG2C+ T cells.

For TCR beta, cDNA was produced by 5'RACE template switching with UMIs. Reanalyzing the 5' RACE reads, TCRdb keeps one entry per CDR3 protein, without DNA. This sample's clone table lists 400,000 or so distinct CDR3 sequences. The CDR3 is made up of 16 amino acids. From germline, CDR1 is SGDLS and CDR2 YYNGEE. Notes on the study in general: The dominant NKG2C+ clonotypes represented about 1.0-7.5% of CD8+ T cells in six donors. The study left the HCMV specificity of expanded NKG2C+ T cell clones unresolved.

In regard to this clonotype: Its specificity is unknown.

V is TRBV9 and J is TRBJ2-5; checking the TCRdb D call of TRBD1 is not possible without DNA. Sequenced: blood T cells: a sorted CD56 or NKG2C T cell subset, CD4+ or CD8+ T cells, or bulk PBMC T cells (not recorded which). The clonotype originates from a woman between 45 and 65 years old in good health. Here the CDR3 reads CASSAGTGFPQETQYF.